This T cell receptor beta chain was sequenced for a study of blood T cell repertoires in COVID-19. Looking at the study overall: The study drew acute and convalescent COVID-19 samples from the United States, Italy and Spain. PBMCs, B-cell-depleted T cells, or T cells provided the cDNA or gDNA that made up the material.

The repertoire was sequenced with immunoSEQ multiplex PCR; TCRdb's copy has only in-frame clones and lacks some. The sample carries 200,000 to 250,000 clones, roughly 87% recorded once. The study recruited people aged 18 to 89 years across about 25 US areas. Assignments of participants to cohorts depended upon their own reported clinical history. The clonotype originates from a man in his late teens or twenties with acute COVID-19. The specimen sequenced was PBMCs or T cells enriched from blood (not recorded which).

The DNA of the CDR3 is TGTGCCAGCAGTCTAGGGGGGGGAGGCCCTAACTATGGCTACACCTTC. It encodes CASSLGGGGPNYGYTF. The gene calls are TRBV28 and TRBJ1-2, with a possible D match to TRBD1 (6 bases). Germline CDR1 and CDR2: MDHEN and SYDVKM. V lost 5 bases, J lost 0 bases, and 16 bases lay in between. The length of the CDR3 is 16 residues.